Sequencing of this T cell receptor beta chain was carried out in a study of Graves' ophthalmopathy and Graves' hyperthyroidism. This clonotype came up a few times. Its target is unknown. This CDR3 has 18 residues. Trimming stripped 4 bases from V and 0 bases from J, with 19 bases between. In germline, CDR1 is SGHTA, CDR2 FQGNSA. Broader study findings: Detection in blood was also observed for most expanded thyroid clonotypes above 0.001 frequency.

RNA served as the template for amplifying TCR beta CDR3 regions. The library came from an HTBI-primed first-round RT-PCR and a second-round multiplex PCR. A single record per CDR3 protein comes from TCRdb applying MiXCR to the multiplex PCR reads. The table lists around 1,200,000 distinct CDR3 sequences, 36% of them singletons. The chain employs TRBV7-2 and TRBJ1-3, with D possibly being TRBD1 (5 bases). This sequence originates from an adult man with Graves' hyperthyroidism. Sequenced sample: peripheral blood or thyroid tissue (not recorded which). The CDR3 sequence is CASSSPGTQELSGNTIYF. DNA for the CDR3: TGTGCCAGCAGCTCCCCGGGGACTCAAGAACTCTCTGGAAACACCATATATTTT.